The rows below give T cell receptor beta chains drawn from one sample of a study of shared clonotypes between healthy human individuals. TCRdb's table, derived via immunoSEQ multiplex PCR, lists solely in-frame clones and lacks some. The profile covers around 690,000 clones, with 90% appearing a single time and more than 30% taken by the ten largest. Sample: memory CD8+ T cells from PBMCs. The receptors shown here come from a man aged 18 to 29 in good health. Some clones in this sample may be carry-over from other donors' samples. The CDR3 runs from the conserved cysteine through the conserved F or W. The D gene is left open where the match is weak. Size values are once, few and many counts, or a class for expanded clones, and some rows have none.

v_gene,d_gene,abundance,j_gene,CDR3aa,CDR3nt
TRBV27,TRBD2,NA,TRBJ2-7,CASSSPGLASYEQYF,TGTGCCAGCAGTTCCCCGGGACTAGCTTCCTACGAGCAGTACTTC
TRBV9,TRBD2,NA,TRBJ2-3,CASSPRGTSGISTDTQYF,TGTGCCAGCAGCCCCAGGGGGACTAGCGGGATTAGCACAGATACGCAGTATTTT
TRBV4-3,TRBD2,NA,TRBJ2-3,CASSQGLAGELDTQYF,TGCGCCAGCAGCCAAGGGCTAGCGGGAGAACTTGATACGCAGTATTTT
TRBV5-6,NA,once,TRBJ2-7,CASSLARRQPAYEQYF,TGTGCCAGCAGCTTGGCTCGCCGCCAGCCCGCCTACGAGCAGTACTTC
TRBV4-2,TRBD2,NA,TRBJ2-7,CASSQGGGAAYEQYF,TGTGCCAGCAGCCAAGGCGGGGGAGCGGCTTACGAGCAGTACTTC
TRBV7-9,NA,NA,TRBJ2-3,CASSLGIGTDTQYF,TGTGCCAGCAGCTTAGGGATTGGGACAGATACGCAGTATTTT
TRBV5-1,NA,NA,TRBJ2-7,CASSLNGAEQYF,TGCGCCAGCAGCTTGAATGGAGCCGAGCAGTACTTC
TRBV29-1,TRBD1,NA,TRBJ2-1,CSVGSGTGYNEQFF,TGCAGCGTGGGCTCCGGGACAGGCTACAATGAGCAGTTCTTC
TRBV5-6,TRBD2,few,TRBJ2-5,CASSQGLAGGIKTQYF,TGTGCCAGCAGCCAGGGACTAGCGGGAGGGATAAAGACCCAGTACTTC
TRBV9,TRBD1,NA,TRBJ1-2,CASSLNSGTAYGYTF,TGTGCCAGCAGCCTCAACTCCGGGACAGCGTATGGCTACACCTTC
TRBV2,TRBD1,NA,TRBJ1-1,CASSGTGGNTEAFF,TGTGCCAGCAGTGGGACAGGGGGCAACACTGAAGCTTTCTTT
TRBV4-1,NA,NA,TRBJ2-1,CASRGSLGALGEQFF,TGCGCCAGCAGGGGGAGCTTGGGGGCGTTAGGTGAGCAGTTCTTC
TRBV15,TRBD2,NA,TRBJ2-7,CATSRLAGKGYEQYF,TGTGCCACCAGCAGACTAGCGGGAAAGGGCTACGAGCAGTACTTC
TRBV28,NA,once,TRBJ2-1,CASSFNQRVSYNEQFF,TGTGCCAGCAGTTTTAATCAGCGGGTCTCCTACAATGAGCAGTTCTTC
TRBV6-6,NA,NA,TRBJ2-5,CASSYERQETQYF,TGTGCCAGCAGTTACGAGCGCCAAGAGACCCAGTACTTC
TRBV28,TRBD2,NA,TRBJ2-1,CASSSGTRLAEQFF,TGTGCCAGCAGTTCCGGGACTAGGCTCGCTGAGCAGTTCTTC
TRBV4-1,TRBD1,NA,TRBJ1-2,CASSHPTQGGLIYGYTF,TGCGCCAGCAGCCACCCCACTCAGGGGGGACTGATTTATGGCTACACCTTC
TRBV7-8,NA,many,TRBJ1-5,CASIPGRVSNQPQHF,TGTGCCAGCATCCCCGGGAGGGTTAGCAATCAGCCCCAGCATTTT
TRBV29-1,NA,NA,TRBJ2-2,CSVVWAGRNTGELFF,TGCAGCGTTGTTTGGGCAGGGAGGAACACCGGGGAGCTGTTTTTT
TRBV29-1,NA,NA,TRBJ2-1,CSVEESYNEQFF,TGCAGCGTTGAAGAGAGCTACAATGAGCAGTTCTTC
TRBV7-9,NA,NA,TRBJ1-2,CASSLEQRYGYTF,TGTGCCAGCAGCTTAGAACAGAGATATGGCTACACCTTC
TRBV5-1,TRBD1,NA,TRBJ2-7,CASRRTGGYEQYF,TGCGCCAGCAGGAGGACAGGGGGCTACGAGCAGTACTTC
TRBV9,NA,NA,TRBJ2-2,CASSVGSLAAGELFF,TGTGCCAGCAGCGTAGGTTCACTAGCCGCCGGGGAGCTGTTTTTT
TRBV9,NA,NA,TRBJ2-7,CASSATGTFYEQYF,TGTGCCAGCAGCGCCACCGGGACATTCTACGAGCAGTACTTC
TRBV6-6,NA,NA,TRBJ2-3,CASSYSYPDTQYF,TGTGCCAGCAGTTACTCTTATCCAGATACGCAGTATTTT
TRBV27,TRBD1,NA,TRBJ2-3,CASSLGQGTQYF,TGTGCCAGCAGTCTCGGACAGGGAACGCAGTATTTT
TRBV28,NA,once,TRBJ2-5,CFTFIRSQGETQYF,TGTTTTACGTTTATTCGGTCTCAGGGGGAGACCCAGTACTTC
TRBV19,NA,once,TRBJ1-2,CASSFTTQGYGYTF,TGTGCCAGTAGTTTCACGACGCAAGGGTATGGCTACACCTTC
TRBV2,NA,NA,TRBJ1-4,CASSEYRDNEKLFF,TGTGCCAGCAGTGAGTACAGGGATAATGAAAAACTGTTTTTT
TRBV6-4,NA,NA,TRBJ2-1,CASSDSSGYNEQFF,TGTGCCAGCAGTGACTCAAGCGGCTACAATGAGCAGTTCTTC
TRBV12-5,NA,few,TRBJ2-2,CASGLDQGPAGELFF,TGTGCTAGTGGACTGGACCAGGGCCCGGCCGGGGAGCTGTTTTTT
TRBV25-1,TRBD1,NA,TRBJ2-6,CASSGQGGTGANVLTF,TGTGCCAGCAGCGGACAGGGCGGCACTGGGGCCAACGTCCTGACTTTC
TRBV7-2,NA,NA,TRBJ2-7,CASSFARSSYEQYF,TGTGCCAGCAGCTTCGCACGCTCCTCCTACGAGCAGTACTTC
TRBV4-1,TRBD2,once,TRBJ2-7,CASSQGGGHYEQYF,TGCGCCAGCAGCCAGGGCGGGGGGCACTACGAGCAGTACTTC
TRBV25-1,NA,NA,TRBJ2-6,CASSEGTAGANVLTF,TGTGCCAGCAGTGAAGGAACAGCTGGGGCCAACGTCCTGACTTTC
TRBV28,NA,NA,TRBJ1-2,CASSVRHGYGYTF,TGTGCCAGCAGCGTAAGACATGGCTATGGCTACACCTTC
TRBV9,NA,NA,TRBJ1-5,CASSVDGSNQPQHF,TGTGCCAGCAGCGTAGACGGCAGCAATCAGCCCCAGCATTTT
TRBV7-9,NA,NA,TRBJ1-2,CASSLVQEEGYTF,TGTGCCAGCAGCTTGGTGCAGGAGGAAGGCTACACCTTC
TRBV10-3,NA,NA,TRBJ1-1,CAISFGSRNTEAFF,TGTGCCATCAGCTTCGGTAGCCGGAACACTGAAGCTTTCTTT
TRBV28,TRBD1,NA,TRBJ2-3,CASSSPLTGWSTDTQYF,TGTGCCAGCAGTTCCCCGCTGACAGGGTGGAGCACAGATACGCAGTATTTT
TRBV10-3,TRBD2,NA,TRBJ2-7,CAISVIERESHEQYF,TGTGCCATCAGTGTTATTGAGCGGGAGAGCCACGAGCAGTACTTC
TRBV5-6,NA,NA,TRBJ1-1,CASSLGSAPEAFF,TGTGCCAGCAGCTTGGGGTCAGCCCCTGAAGCTTTCTTT
TRBV5-6,NA,NA,TRBJ2-1,CASSLSPGFEQFF,TGTGCCAGCAGCTTGAGTCCGGGATTTGAACAGTTCTTC
TRBV11-2,NA,NA,TRBJ2-5,CASSLSAGTMQKETQYF,TGTGCCAGCAGCTTGTCCGCGGGTACAATGCAGAAAGAGACCCAGTACTTC
TRBV7-2,NA,NA,TRBJ2-7,CASSLGPRNIEQYF,TGTGCCAGCAGCTTAGGTCCACGGAATATCGAGCAGTACTTC
TRBV18,NA,NA,TRBJ2-2,CASSPTPDEPGELFF,TGTGCCAGCTCACCTACCCCGGACGAACCCGGGGAGCTGTTTTTT
TRBV21-1,NA,NA,TRBJ1-3,CASSKAGTLGNSGNTIYF,TGTGCCAGCAGCAAAGCTGGGACACTTGGAAACTCTGGAAACACCATATATTTT